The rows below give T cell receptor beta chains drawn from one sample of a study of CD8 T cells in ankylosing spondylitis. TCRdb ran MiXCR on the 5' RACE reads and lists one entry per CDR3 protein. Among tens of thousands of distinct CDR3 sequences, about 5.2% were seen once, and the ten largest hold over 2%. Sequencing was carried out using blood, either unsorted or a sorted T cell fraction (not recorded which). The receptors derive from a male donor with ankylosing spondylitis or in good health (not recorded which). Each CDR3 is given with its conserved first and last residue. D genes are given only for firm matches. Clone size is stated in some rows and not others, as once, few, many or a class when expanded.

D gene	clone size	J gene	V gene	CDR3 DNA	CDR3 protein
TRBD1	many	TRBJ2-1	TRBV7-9	TGTGCCGGAGCCGTTAGTTCGGACAGGGACAATGAGCAGTTCTTC	CAGAVSSDRDNEQFF
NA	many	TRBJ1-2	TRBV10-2	TGCGCCAGCAGTGAGTCGGGGGTGTCATGGGGCTACACCTTC	CASSESGVSWGYTF
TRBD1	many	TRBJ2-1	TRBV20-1	TGCAGTGCTAGTAAGGGACAGGGACCCTACAATGAGCAGTTCTTC	CSASKGQGPYNEQFF
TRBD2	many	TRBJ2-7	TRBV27	TGTGCCAGCAGTTCCTCGACTAGCGGGGGAAGCGAGCAGTACTTC	CASSSSTSGGSEQYF
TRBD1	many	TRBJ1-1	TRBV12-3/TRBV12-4	TGTGCCAGCAGTGCCAACTCCAGGGGGCTGGAGATGAACACTGAAGCTTTCTTT	CASSANSRGLEMNTEAFF
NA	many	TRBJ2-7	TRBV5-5	TGTGCCAGCAGCCGGGACTTTTACTCCTACGAGCAGTACTTC	CASSRDFYSYEQYF
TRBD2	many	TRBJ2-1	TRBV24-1	TGTGCCACCAGTGTAGCGGGGGAATCCTACAATGAGCAGTTCTTC	CATSVAGESYNEQFF
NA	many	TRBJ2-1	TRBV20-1	TGCAGTGCCTCGACGGGGGCGAATTGGGGCAATGAGCAGTTCTTC	CSASTGANWGNEQFF
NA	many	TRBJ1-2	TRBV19	TGTGCCAGTAGAAATACAGGGTCTGCGACGGATGGCTACACCTTC	CASRNTGSATDGYTF
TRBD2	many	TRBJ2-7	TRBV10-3	TGTGCCATCCGGACTAGCGGGGGATCCTCCTACGAGCAGTACTTC	CAIRTSGGSSYEQYF
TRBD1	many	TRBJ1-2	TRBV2	TGTGCCAGCAGCAAGGACAGGGTGGACTATGGCTACACCTTC	CASSKDRVDYGYTF
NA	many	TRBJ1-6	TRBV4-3	TGCGCCAGCAGCCAAGACTTTGATTCACCCCTCCACTTT	CASSQDFDSPLHF
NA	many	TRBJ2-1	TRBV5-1	TGCGCCAGCAGCATGGGCGTGGACGTAAATGAGCAGTTCTTC	CASSMGVDVNEQFF
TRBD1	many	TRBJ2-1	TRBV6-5	TGTGCCAGTACACCGGGACAGGGGGGCTATGAGCAGTTCTTC	CASTPGQGGYEQFF
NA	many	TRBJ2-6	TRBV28	TGTGCCAGCAGTTCCGGTCACTCCAGCTCTGGGGCCAACGTCCTGACTTTC	CASSSGHSSSGANVLTF
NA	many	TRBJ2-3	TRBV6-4	TGTGCCAGCAGTGACTCTGGCGGTAGCGCAGATACGCAGTATTTT	CASSDSGGSADTQYF
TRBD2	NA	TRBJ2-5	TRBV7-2	TGTGCCAGCAGCTTAGTAGGAGCGGGGAACCAAGAGACCCAGTACTTC	CASSLVGAGNQETQYF
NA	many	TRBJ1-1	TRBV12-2	TGTGCAAGTCGCCCCCAGACAGGGGGTAGAAACACTGAAGCTTTCTTT	CASRPQTGGRNTEAFF
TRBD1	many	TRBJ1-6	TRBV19	TGTGCCAGTAGTGTAGACGGACAGGGCGGCTCACCCCTCCACTTT	CASSVDGQGGSPLHF
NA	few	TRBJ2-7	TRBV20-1	TGCAGTGCTAGACCAGCCCAGTACGAGCAGTACTTC	CSARPAQYEQYF
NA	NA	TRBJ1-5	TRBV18	TGTGCCAGCTCACCACCCCTGAATAGCAATCAGCCCCAGCATTTT	CASSPPLNSNQPQHF
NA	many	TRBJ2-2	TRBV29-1	TGCAGCGTTCGGAACACCGGGGAGCTGTTTTTT	CSVRNTGELFF
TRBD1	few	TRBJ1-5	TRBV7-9	TGTGCCAGCAGCTTAGCGGGACAGGCTATAAGCAATCAGCCCCAGCATTTT	CASSLAGQAISNQPQHF
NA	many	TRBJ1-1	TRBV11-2	TGTGCCAGCAGCTTAGTCCGGGGAGGGGAAGCTTTCTTT	CASSLVRGGEAFF
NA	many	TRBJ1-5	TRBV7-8	TGTGCCAGCAGCTTAGATCACAATCAGCCCCAGCATTTT	CASSLDHNQPQHF
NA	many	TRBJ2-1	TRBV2	TGTGCCAGCAGTGAAAGGGCTAGCGACCAGGGGAAGCAGTTCTTC	CASSERASDQGKQFF
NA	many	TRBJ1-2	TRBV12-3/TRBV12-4	TGTGCCAGCAGTTTAAAGGAGGGAGAGTATGGCTACACCTTC	CASSLKEGEYGYTF
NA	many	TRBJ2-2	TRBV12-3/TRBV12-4	TGTGCCAGCAGTTTCGTGGGTACGCGAGGCACCGGGGAGCTGTTTTTT	CASSFVGTRGTGELFF
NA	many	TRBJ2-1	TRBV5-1	TGCGCCAGCAGCCAAAGGGACCCGTGGAATGAGCAGTTCTTC	CASSQRDPWNEQFF
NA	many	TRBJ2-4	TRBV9	TGTGCCAGCAGCGCACCCGGATTAGCCAAAAACATTCAGTACTTC	CASSAPGLAKNIQYF
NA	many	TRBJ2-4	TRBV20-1	TGCAGCCGGGGCGGGGTGGGCAAAAACATTCAGTACTTC	CSRGGVGKNIQYF
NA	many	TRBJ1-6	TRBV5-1	TGCGCCAGCAGGGGCCAGAATAATTCACCCCTCCACTTT	CASRGQNNSPLHF
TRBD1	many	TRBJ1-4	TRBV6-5	TGTGCCAGCAGTTCCGACAGGGTCCTTAATGAAAAACTGTTTTTT	CASSSDRVLNEKLFF
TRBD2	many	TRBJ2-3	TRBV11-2	TGTGCCAGCAGTCAACGGGGTCAGCGGGGGGACACAGATACGCAGTATTTT	CASSQRGQRGDTDTQYF
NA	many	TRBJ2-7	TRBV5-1	TGTGCCAGCAGTCTCCGGGACTCGGGGTACGAGCAGTACTTC	CASSLRDSGYEQYF
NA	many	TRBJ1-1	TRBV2	TGTGCCAGCAGTGGAGACAGGATCGAGAACACTGAAGCTTTCTTT	CASSGDRIENTEAFF
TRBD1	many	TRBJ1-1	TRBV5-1	TGCGCCAGCGGTCGACAGGGGGGCACTGAAGCTTTCTTT	CASGRQGGTEAFF
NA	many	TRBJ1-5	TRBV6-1	TGTGCCAGCAGTGGAGGACAGATTAGGGCTTATCAGCCCCAGCATTTT	CASSGGQIRAYQPQHF
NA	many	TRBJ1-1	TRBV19	TGTGCCAGTAGTCAATCTCTGAACACTGAAGCTTTCTTT	CASSQSLNTEAFF
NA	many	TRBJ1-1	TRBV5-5	TGTGCCAGCAGCATAAGCGGGACAACGAACACTGAAGCTTTCTTT	CASSISGTTNTEAFF
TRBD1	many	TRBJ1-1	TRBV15	TGTGCCACCACCCGGGACCAATCGACAGGGGATGGCACTGAAGCTTTCTTT	CATTRDQSTGDGTEAFF
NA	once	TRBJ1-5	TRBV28	TGTGCCATGAGCCCCGGGCAGGGCGCGGGGGCCCAGCATTTT	CAMSPGQGAGAQHF
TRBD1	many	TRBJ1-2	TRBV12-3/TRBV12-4	TGTGCCAGCGGGAAAGCGGGACAGGGGGCCGGCTACACCTTC	CASGKAGQGAGYTF
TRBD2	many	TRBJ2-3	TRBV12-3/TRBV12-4	TGTGCCAGCAGGACTAGCGGGGGGGGAATAGGCACAGATACGCAGTATTTT	CASRTSGGGIGTDTQYF
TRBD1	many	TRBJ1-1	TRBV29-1	TGCAGCGTGAGGGGGACAGGGGGCAGAAACACTGAAGCTTTCTTT	CSVRGTGGRNTEAFF
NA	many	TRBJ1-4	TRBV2	TGTGCCAGCAGTGCCAATGAAAAACTGTTTTTT	CASSANEKLFF
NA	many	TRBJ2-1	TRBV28	TGTGCCAGCAGCCTCATCTATGAGCAGTTCTTC	CASSLIYEQFF
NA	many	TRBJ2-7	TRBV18	TGTGCCAGCTCACCGTCGGGGCCCTACGAGCAGTACTTC	CASSPSGPYEQYF
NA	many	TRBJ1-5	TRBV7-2	TGTGCCAGCAGCTTAGCAGGGGGACAGCCCCAGCATTTT	CASSLAGGQPQHF
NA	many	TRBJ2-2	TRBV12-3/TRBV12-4	TGTGCCAGCAGTTTGGGGGGCGCCAAGACCGGGGAGCTGTTTTTT	CASSLGGAKTGELFF
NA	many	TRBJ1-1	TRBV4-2	TGTGCCAGCACCTGGGCGGACACTGAAGCTTTCTTT	CASTWADTEAFF
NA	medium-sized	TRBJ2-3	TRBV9	TGTGCCAGCAGCGTAGGGGTGTTCAGCACAGATACGCAGTATTTT	CASSVGVFSTDTQYF
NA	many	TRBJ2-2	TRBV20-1	TGCAGTGCTAGAGATTGGGCCACGCGAGGAGACGGGGAGCTGTTTTTT	CSARDWATRGDGELFF
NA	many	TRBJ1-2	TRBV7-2	TGTGCCAGCAGCTTTACTACTGGAGGTAACTATGGCTACACCTTC	CASSFTTGGNYGYTF
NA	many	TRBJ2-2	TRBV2	TGTGCCAGCAAAGCTAGCAGCGGCACCGGGGAGCTGTTTTTT	CASKASSGTGELFF
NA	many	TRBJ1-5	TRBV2	TGTGCCAGCAGTGAGGTGGACGGGGGAGATCAGCCCCAGCATTTT	CASSEVDGGDQPQHF
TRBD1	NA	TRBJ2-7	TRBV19	TGTGCCAGCCGGACAGGGGAGGACTACGAGCAGTACTTC	CASRTGEDYEQYF
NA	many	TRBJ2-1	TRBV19	TGTGCCAGTAGCGGGGAGTGGGGCTACAATGAGCAGTTCTTC	CASSGEWGYNEQFF
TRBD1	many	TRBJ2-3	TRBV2	TGTGCCAACCAGAAGGGGACAGGCACAGATACGCAGTATTTT	CANQKGTGTDTQYF
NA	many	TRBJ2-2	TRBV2	TGTGCCAGCAGTTCCATCCCTCCGGGACTCGGAACCGGGGAGCTGTTTTTT	CASSSIPPGLGTGELFF